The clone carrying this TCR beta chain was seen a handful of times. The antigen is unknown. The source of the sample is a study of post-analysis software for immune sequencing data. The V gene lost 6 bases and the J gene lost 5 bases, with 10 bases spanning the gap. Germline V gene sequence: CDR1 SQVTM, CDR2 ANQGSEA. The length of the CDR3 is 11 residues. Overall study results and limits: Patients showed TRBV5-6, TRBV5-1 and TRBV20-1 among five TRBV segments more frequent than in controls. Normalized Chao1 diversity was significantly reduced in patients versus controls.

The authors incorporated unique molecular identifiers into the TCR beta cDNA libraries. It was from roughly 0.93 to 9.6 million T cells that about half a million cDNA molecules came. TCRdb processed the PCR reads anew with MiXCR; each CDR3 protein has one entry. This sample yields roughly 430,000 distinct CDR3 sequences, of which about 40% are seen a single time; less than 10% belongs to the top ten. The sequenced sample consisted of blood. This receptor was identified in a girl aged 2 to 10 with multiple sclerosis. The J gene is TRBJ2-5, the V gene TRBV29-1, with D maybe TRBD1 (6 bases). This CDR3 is CSVPRGETQYF. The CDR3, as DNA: TGCAGCGTCCCTAGGGGGGAGACCCAGTACTTC.